The following is a TCR beta chain sequence with its context. CDR1 and CDR2 (germline): KGHDR, SFDVKD. V was trimmed by 5 bases and J by 5 bases, leaving 15 bases between them. CDR3 length: 14 residues. TCRdb's table, derived via immunoSEQ multiplex PCR, lists solely in-frame clones and lacks some. The sample has 400,000 to 450,000 clones; roughly 90% are singletons. These data are taken from a study of control samples from healthy donors and cancer patients. Sequencing used PBMCs. The receptor's source is a man in his forties with head and neck cancer. The chain has TRBV24-1 and TRBJ2-7, with D maybe TRBD2 (7 bases). This CDR3 reads CATSAPGGRNEQYF. CDR3 in DNA: TGTGCCACCAGTGCTCCCGGGGGGCGAAACGAGCAGTACTTC.